These 21 T cell receptor beta chains were sequenced from one sample in a study of regulatory T cells in long-lasting Graves disease. Time point reported: newly diagnosed GD, antithyroid drugs for less than 3 months. Preparation of the TCR library used RNA extracted from PBMCs. Arm-PCR with iRepertoire HTBI primers amplified the CDR3 regions for these TCR beta libraries. Via MiXCR, TCRdb re-called the multiplex PCR reads, giving one row per CDR3 protein. Of about 240,000 distinct CDR3 sequences in the sample, 20% to 25% were seen once. Sequenced here: peripheral blood mononuclear cells (PBMCs), sampled at new diagnosis, from a patient treated with antithyroid drugs. Receptors were obtained from a female donor with Graves disease.

As for this clonotype: A read error is possible here, since a much larger clone lies one base away. The chain joins TRBV19 to TRBJ2-1; 7 bases are shared with TRBD1. With V trimmed by 4 bases and J by 8 bases, 11 bases remained unmatched. Germline CDR1 is LNHDA and CDR2 is SQIVND (reference sequence). The CDR3 runs to 15 residues. This CDR3 is CASSKPGQRAYEQFF. The CDR3 DNA reads TGTGCCAGTAGTAAACCGGGACAGAGGGCCTATGAGCAGTTCTTC.

This clonotype was detected ten times or more. This chain connects TRBV12-3 or TRBV12-4 to TRBJ2-3; TRBD1 aligns across 9 bases. Trimming cost V 1 base and J 2 bases; bases outside gene matches: 10. The CDR3 has 18 amino acids. CDR3 in DNA: TGTGCCAGCAGTTTAGAGGGACAGGGATCCTACCCCACAGATACGCAGTATTTT. Its translation is CASSLEGQGSYPTDTQYF.

In this sample, this clonotype turned up many times. The genes are TRBV5-8 and TRBJ2-3; D is undetermined. V shed 4 bases and J shed 2 bases, with 5 bases lying between them. This CDR3 contains 12 residues. The germline V gene encodes CDR1 SGHTS and CDR2 YDEGEE. The CDR3 nucleotides read TGTGCCAGCAGCCACCCCACAGATACGCAGTATTTT. Its protein is CASSHPTDTQYF.

This clonotype was found many times. The rearrangement links TRBV2 to TRBJ2-1, with D perhaps assigned TRBD1 or TRBD2 (5 bases each). CDR3 size: 15 residues. V gave up 7 bases and J gave up 0 bases, with 13 bases separating them. Germline-derived CDR1 and CDR2 are SNHLY and FYNNEI. DNA of the CDR3: TGTGCCAGCACGTGGGGGATAACCTCCTACAATGAGCAGTTCTTC. Protein sequence: CASTWGITSYNEQFF.

Regarding this clonotype: A much larger clonotype is one base distant, so this may be a read error. The chain joins TRBV15 to TRBJ2-2, with D possibly matching TRBD2 (6 bases). The length of the CDR3 is 15 residues. In germline, CDR1 is LNHNV, CDR2 YYDKDF (reference sequence). The CDR3 is CGTSREGWGAGELFF. Here the CDR3 DNA reads TGTGGCACCAGCAGAGAAGGATGGGGGGCCGGGGAGCTGTTTTTT.

This clonotype was recorded at least ten times. The chain carries TRBV29-1 and TRBJ2-1, with TRBD2 identical over 7 bases. V shed 3 bases, J shed 7 bases, and the junction held 9 bases outside the gene matches. This CDR3 is built from 14 residues. The germline CDR1 and CDR2 sequences are SQVTM and ANQGSEA. The CDR3 protein is CSVEVTAGWNEQFF. The CDR3 DNA reads as TGCAGCGTTGAGGTTACAGCGGGGTGGAATGAGCAGTTCTTC.

This clonotype has a count of ten or more. The chain recombines TRBV7-9 with TRBJ2-2; D gene uncertain. V was pared by 5 bases and J by 1 base, with 17 bases between. The CDR3 contains 17 residues. Germline CDR1 SEHNR, CDR2 FQNEAQ (reference sequence). The DNA for the CDR3 is TGTGCCAGCAGCCTGTACCTTGGGCCGTTGAACACCGGGGAGCTGTTTTTT. It encodes CASSLYLGPLNTGELFF.

This clonotype was found many times. Here the CDR3 reads CASRTGTGGINEQFF. Written as DNA, the CDR3 is TGTGCCAGCAGGACCGGGACAGGGGGCATCAATGAGCAGTTCTTC. The V and J genes are TRBV12-3 or TRBV12-4 and TRBJ2-1; 12 nucleotides align to TRBD1. The CDR3 has 15 amino acids. With 6 bases clipped from V and 6 bases from J, the junction kept 6 bases outside the gene matches.

This clonotype was recorded once. This likely stems from a read error, as it lies one base from a far larger clone. The chain employs TRBV27 and TRBJ2-7; 9 positions match TRBD2. The germline CDR1 and CDR2 sequences are MNHEY and SMNVEV (reference sequence). V was clipped by 8 bases and J by 7 bases; unmatched bases: 9. The CDR3 length is 13 residues. In DNA form, the CDR3 reads TGTGCCAGCGGCCTCCCTAGCGGGGTGGAGCAGTACTTC. This sequence encodes CASGLPSGVEQYF.

This clonotype was counted ten times or more. V gene TRBV6-1 combines with J gene TRBJ2-2, with D possibly TRBD1 on 6 matching bases. Germline V gene lookup returns CDR1 MNHNS and CDR2 SASEGT. This CDR3 contains 15 residues. V dropped 8 bases and J dropped 0 bases, with 13 bases sitting between them. The CDR3 here is CASEVQGANTGELFF. The CDR3 coding sequence is TGTGCCAGCGAAGTACAGGGAGCGAACACCGGGGAGCTGTTTTTT.

This clonotype was detected ten times or more. The rearrangement links TRBV5-1 to TRBJ2-5; 8 positions agree with TRBD2. Trimming cost V 4 bases and J 3 bases; bases outside gene matches: 8. The CDR3 has 15 residues. Germline V gives CDR1 SGHRS, CDR2 YFSETQ. The CDR3 here is CASSRTSGREETQYF. In DNA, the CDR3 is TGCGCCAGCAGCAGAACTAGCGGCAGAGAAGAGACCCAGTACTTC. The entire variable domain, with the rest obtained from reference TRBV5-1 and TRBJ2-5, is as follows: KAGVTQTPRYLIKTRGQQVTLSCSPISGHRSVSWYQQTPGQGLQFLFEYFSETQRNKGNFPGRFSGRQFSNSRSEMNVSTLELGDSALYLCASSRTSGREETQYFGPGTRLLVL.

Turning to this clonotype: Possible read error: a much larger clone is one base away. The genes are TRBV19 and TRBJ2-7; D possibly corresponds to TRBD2 (5 bases). The CDR3 covers 16 residues. The germline V gene has CDR1 LNHDA and CDR2 SQIVND (reference sequence). V dropped 2 bases and J dropped 0 bases, with 14 bases sitting between them. CDR3 region: CASSISGGSFSYEQYF. The CDR3 nucleotides are TGTGCCAGTAGTATAAGCGGCGGGTCCTTCTCCTACGAGCAGTACTTC.

This clonotype has a count of ten or more. The chain employs TRBV6-2 or TRBV6-3 and TRBJ2-3; 9 bases fit TRBD2. Germline V gives CDR1 MNHEY, CDR2 SVGEGT. V trimming: 5 bases; J trimming: 3 bases; junction bases outside the gene matches: 9. The CDR3 is made up of 16 amino acids. CDR3 loop: CASSKSPGLATDTQYF. In DNA, the CDR3 is TGTGCCAGCAGTAAATCCCCGGGACTAGCAACAGATACGCAGTATTTT.

This clonotype was counted only a few times. V usage is TRBV19 and J usage is TRBJ1-2; 9 bases align to TRBD1. Trimming took 4 bases from V and 0 from J; bases not matched to a gene: 6. The length of the CDR3 is 16 residues. In germline, CDR1 is LNHDA, CDR2 SQIVND (reference sequence). The DNA for the CDR3 is TGTGCCAGTAGTAACGGCCGGGACAGGGCTAACTATGGCTACACCTTC. The encoded protein is CASSNGRDRANYGYTF.

The chain recombines TRBV6-1 with TRBJ2-7; D not certain. Germline assignment: CDR1 MNHNS and CDR2 SASEGT. Trimming removed 6 bases from V and 0 bases from J, with 12 bases in between. The CDR3 is 14 amino acids. The CDR3 DNA reads as TGTGCCAGCAGGAAAAGACTCATCTCCTACGAGCAGTACTTC. It translates to CASRKRLISYEQYF.

In regard to this clonotype: This sequence may be a read error, since a much larger clone differs from it by one base. The rearrangement uses TRBV2 and TRBJ2-5; TRBD1 is a possible D gene (6 bases). CDR3 length equals 13 residues. CDR1 SNHLY and CDR2 FYNNEI come from the germline V gene. The CDR3, as DNA: TGTGCCAGCAGCCAGGGGTCCCAAGGGACCCAGTACTTC. Translation: CASSQGSQGTQYF.

This clonotype was counted at least ten times. V is TRBV29-1 and J is TRBJ2-7, with D uncertain. Trimming took off 7 bases at V and 1 base at J, with 11 bases between the two ends. The germline V gene has CDR1 SQVTM and CDR2 ANQGSEA. The CDR3 sequence is 12 residues long. The CDR3 region has the DNA TGCAGCGCTAAGACGGATTCCTACGAGCAGTACTTC. Translation gives CSAKTDSYEQYF.

Comments on this clonotype: This is likely an artifact of a read error, given a far larger clone one base away. The rearrangement uses TRBV7-2 and TRBJ2-6; D perhaps matches TRBD2 (6 bases). The DNA end favors TRBJ2-1, so the J call may be wrong. There are 17 residues in the CDR3. The germline V gene encodes CDR1 SGHTA and CDR2 FQGNSA. Here the CDR3 DNA reads TGTGCCAGCAGCCGACGGGCAAAGAGGTTTGGGGGGTCCGAGCAGTTCTTC. Amino acid sequence: CASSRRAKRFGGSEQFF.

The rearrangement uses TRBV28 and TRBJ1-6, with no clear D. The CDR3 is made up of 12 amino acids. The V and J ends lost 10 bases and 8 bases respectively, with 12 bases between them. The germline CDR1 and CDR2 sequences are MDHEN and SYDVKM. CDR3 protein: CATLDWDSPLHF. CDR3 DNA: TGTGCCACCCTGGACTGGGATTCACCCCTCCACTTT.

This clonotype has more than one count but fewer than ten. This rearrangement joins TRBV13 to TRBJ2-2; no reliable D call. V lost 3 bases, J lost 4 bases, and 9 bases lay in between. CDR3 length: 14 residues. Per germline, CDR1 PRHDT and CDR2 FYEKMQ (reference sequence). The CDR3 is CASSFLGTTGELFF. For the CDR3, the DNA is TGTGCCAGCAGCTTCCTGGGTACCACCGGGGAGCTGTTTTTT.

This clonotype was counted ten times or more. The CDR3 coding sequence is TGTGCCAGCAGTGAAGGTCTAGCGGGGACCTACGAGCAGTACTTC. Translating gives CASSEGLAGTYEQYF. This chain links TRBV2 with TRBJ2-7; TRBD2 agrees at 9 bases. Germline assignment: CDR1 SNHLY and CDR2 FYNNEI. V was pared by 1 base and J by 2 bases, with 3 bases of the junction left unmatched. CDR3 size: 15 residues.